The rows below give T cell receptor beta chains drawn from one sample of a study of glioma-infiltrating T cells. One entry per CDR3 protein, called by TCRdb with MiXCR from the multiplex PCR reads. The sample gives some 85,000 distinct CDR3 sequences, 23% of which show up once; roughly 6.7% is in the top ten. The specimen was glioma tissue, nonneoplastic brain tissue, or PBMCs (not recorded which). All receptors derive from a human donor with low-grade glioma or glioblastoma, undergoing nonglioma brain surgery, or in good health (not recorded which). CDR3s include the opening cysteine and the closing phenylalanine or tryptophan. The D gene is left open where the match is weak. Clone size appears in some rows only: once, few, many, or a class for an expanded clone.

abundance,v_gene,j_gene,d_gene,CDR3nt,CDR3aa
few,TRBV7-9,TRBJ2-2,NA,TGTGCCAGCAGCCCACGAAGGGACACCGGGGAGCTGTTTTTT,CASSPRRDTGELFF
NA,TRBV3-1,TRBJ2-1,NA,TGTGCCAGCAGCCAATATCAACGGACGCCCCTGGCGTTC,CASSQYQRTPLAF
NA,TRBV11-1,TRBJ1-2,TRBD1,TGTGCCAGCAGCATACCGGGACAGGGTGGCCATGGCTACACCTTC,CASSIPGQGGHGYTF
NA,TRBV9,TRBJ2-7,NA,TGTGCCAGCAGCGAGGGGGGGTCTTCCTACAAGCAGTACTTC,CASSEGGSSYKQYF
many,TRBV7-6,TRBJ1-4,NA,TGTGCCAGCAGCCCGAACAGGGCCAGGAATGAAAAACTGTTTTTT,CASSPNRARNEKLFF
many,TRBV25-1,TRBJ2-7,NA,TGTGCCAGCAGTGATCATGTGACCATCTACGAGCAGTACTTC,CASSDHVTIYEQYF
many,TRBV18,TRBJ2-7,NA,TGTGCCAGCTCACCGGCACTCAACGAGCAGTACTTC,CASSPALNEQYF
NA,TRBV5-4,TRBJ2-1,NA,TGTGCCAGCAGCTTCGTGGTGAGGCGGAGCTCCTACAATGAGCAGTTCTTC,CASSFVVRRSSYNEQFF
many,TRBV6-2/TRBV6-3,TRBJ1-3,NA,TGTGCCAGCCTTGACAGGCCCATCTCTGGAAACACCATATATTTT,CASLDRPISGNTIYF
many,TRBV4-1,TRBJ2-5,NA,TGCGCCAGCAGCCCCCACGCCGGGACTTTGGGAGAGACCCAGTACTTC,CASSPHAGTLGETQYF
many,TRBV7-2,TRBJ2-3,TRBD2,TGTGCCAGCAGCTTAGCGGTCGTAGCGGGAGCCGGGACAGATACGCAGTATTTT,CASSLAVVAGAGTDTQYF
few,TRBV10-2,TRBJ2-1,TRBD2,TGCGCCAGCAGTGAAACTAGCGGGGGGTCTCCTAATGAGCAGTTCTTC,CASSETSGGSPNEQFF
many,TRBV19,TRBJ2-5,NA,TGTGCCAGTAGTATAGAACTGCTTCAAGAGACCCAGTACTTC,CASSIELLQETQYF
many,TRBV6-1,TRBJ1-1,NA,TGTGCCAGCAGTTCCGGTGAGGCCTATGAAGCTTTCTTT,CASSSGEAYEAFF
few,TRBV19,TRBJ2-1,NA,TGTGCCAGTAATGGGATCCCGGGCAATGAGCAGTTCTTC,CASNGIPGNEQFF
many,TRBV12-3/TRBV12-4,TRBJ2-2,TRBD2,TGTGCCAGCAGAATTAGCGGGAGAGGCGGGGAGCTGTTTTTT,CASRISGRGGELFF
many,TRBV20-1,TRBJ2-5,NA,TGCAGTGCTGGACCTCCGGAGACCCAGTACTTC,CSAGPPETQYF
many,TRBV6-1,TRBJ2-6,NA,TGTGCCAGCAGTTATGTGACTTCTGGGGCCAACGTCCTGACTTTC,CASSYVTSGANVLTF
many,TRBV7-7,TRBJ2-2,TRBD2,TGTGCCAGCAGCGCCGGGGGGTTGAACACCGGGGAGCTGTTTTTT,CASSAGGLNTGELFF
many,TRBV5-1,TRBJ1-1,NA,TGCGCCAGCAGCACCGCTACAGGGAGCACTGAAGCTTTCTTT,CASSTATGSTEAFF
many,TRBV7-9,TRBJ2-7,TRBD2,TGTGCCAGCAGCTCGGGACTAGCGGGTGTAGTGCAGTACTTC,CASSSGLAGVVQYF
NA,TRBV6-2/TRBV6-3,TRBJ1-1,NA,TGTGCCAGCAGTTACGTACAGGGTGGTGGAGCGAACACTAAAGCTTTCTTT,CASSYVQGGGANTKAFF
NA,TRBV10-1,TRBJ2-1,NA,TGCGCCAGCGTTACCTTGACAGCTTTCTATGAGCAGTTCTTC,CASVTLTAFYEQFF
many,TRBV27,TRBJ2-1,TRBD2,TGTGCCAGCAGTTTAAGGGCGGGAGATAATAATGAGCAGTTCTTC,CASSLRAGDNNEQFF
few,TRBV19,TRBJ2-3,TRBD2,TGTGCCAGCCGACTAGCGGGAGCTAGCACAGATACGCAGTATTTT,CASRLAGASTDTQYF